This passage covers 15 T cell receptor beta chains from one sample sequenced in a study of identifying expanded T cells in peripheral blood (dated by TCRdb to between 2018 and 2021). The library was made by the immunoSEQ multiplex PCR assay. TCRdb stores this immuneACCESS table with in-frame sequences only. Part of the clones is absent; in the studies checked, under half of the shortfall reflects unresolved V genes, and no reason is known for the rest. This sample lists under 85,000 clones; 84% were detected once. Clones ranked in the top ten supply around 19% of the sample. Sample: blood. Receptor source: a person aged 18 to 69 in good health.

J is TRBJ1-5 and V is TRBV7-2; D gene ambiguous. The CDR3 contains 13 residues. V gave up 4 bases and J gave up 6 bases, with 10 bases separating them. Germline V gene lookup returns CDR1 SGHTA and CDR2 FQGNSA. The CDR3 DNA follows: TGTGCCAGCAGCTCTCCGGGTAGTCAGCCCCAGCATTTT. This gives the protein CASSSPGSQPQHF.

On this clone: Other DNA variants within this sample encode the same CDR3. The J gene is TRBJ2-5, the V gene TRBV7-3, with D perhaps being TRBD1 or TRBD2 (5 bases each). This CDR3 is built from 13 residues. Germline CDR1 SGHTA, CDR2 FQGTGA. V was cut by 2 bases and J by 5 bases, with 9 bases left in between. The CDR3 reads CASSLREGETQYF. In DNA, the CDR3 is TGTGCCAGCAGCTTACGCGAGGGGGAGACCCAGTACTTC. The full variable domain, rest sourced from reference TRBV7-3 and TRBJ2-5, is GAGVSQTPSNKVTEKGKYVELRCDPISGHTALYWYRQSLGQGPEFLIYFQGTGAADDSGLPNDRFFAVRPEGSVSTLKIQRTERGDSAVYLCASSLREGETQYFGPGTRLLVL.

This rearrangement joins TRBV19 to TRBJ2-2; D not certain. This CDR3 contains 16 residues. Germline V gene lookup returns CDR1 LNHDA and CDR2 SQIVND (reference sequence). V was trimmed by 5 bases and J by 5 bases, leaving 18 bases between them. The CDR3 reads CASSSRTDRWTGELFF. CDR3 sequence (DNA): TGTGCCAGTAGTTCACGGACGGACCGTTGGACCGGGGAGCTGTTTTTT.

This clone has more than one count but fewer than ten. The chain couples TRBV29-1 to TRBJ2-1, with a possible D match to TRBD2 (6 bases). The length of the CDR3 is 14 residues. Trimming left V 3 bases short and J 1 base short, with 10 bases between. Germline CDR1 and CDR2: SQVTM and ANQGSEA. CDR3 amino acids: CSVDGSGSYNEQFF. DNA for the CDR3: TGCAGCGTTGACGGGAGTGGTTCCTACAATGAGCAGTTCTTC.

The chain couples TRBV4-3 to TRBJ2-7; 9 nucleotides align to TRBD2. Trimming cost V 1 base and J 6 bases; bases outside gene matches: 7. The CDR3 length is 15 residues. Per the germline V gene, CDR1 is LGHNA and CDR2 is YSLEER. CDR3 coding DNA: TGCGCCAGCAGCCAAGGAGGTAGCGGGAGCTCCGAGCAGTACTTC. It translates to CASSQGGSGSSEQYF.

The J gene is TRBJ2-5, the V gene TRBV28, with 14 bases that match TRBD2. J gave up 2 bases and V 6 bases, and 5 bases lay outside the gene matches. The length of the CDR3 is 16 residues. Germline loops: CDR1 MDHEN, CDR2 SYDVKM. CDR3 DNA sequence: TGTGCCAGCAGATTCGGGACTAGCGGGGGTCAAGAGACCCAGTACTTC. Translation: CASRFGTSGGQETQYF.

This clone appeared a single time. The chain recombines TRBV6-6 with TRBJ1-5; D is unresolved. The germline CDR1 and CDR2 sequences are MNHNY and SVGAGI (reference sequence). V lost 8 bases and J lost 4, with 18 bases in between. This CDR3 has 15 amino acids. The chain's CDR3 is CASRSSKSSNQPQHF. CDR3 coding DNA: TGTGCCAGCCGTTCTTCGAAGTCCTCAAATCAGCCCCAGCATTTT.

The chain is built from TRBV19 and TRBJ2-2, with D possibly matching TRBD1 (5 bases). The CDR3 has 15 amino acids. Germline V gene data show CDR1 as LNHDA and CDR2 as SQIVND (reference sequence). Deletions cut 4 bases from V and 0 bases from J, with 9 bases between. CDR3 coding DNA: TGTGCCAGTAGTACTTCAGGGACGAACACCGGGGAGCTGTTTTTT. It is translated as CASSTSGTNTGELFF.

This clone was observed a few times. The rearrangement links TRBV4-1 to TRBJ2-7, with TRBD1 as a possible D gene (5 bases). The V gene's germline CDR1 is MGHRA and CDR2 YSYEKL. The V and J ends lost 4 bases and 5 bases respectively, with 12 bases between them. The CDR3 consists of 13 residues. The CDR3 spells CASSPTGNDEQYF. CDR3 in DNA: TGCGCCAGCAGCCCCACAGGTAACGACGAGCAGTACTTC.

This chain links TRBV6-4 with TRBJ2-2, with TRBD1 identical over 8 bases. CDR1 is MRHNA, CDR2 SNTAGT, per germline. The CDR3 totals 13 residues. V lost 8 bases, J lost 1 base, and 0 bases stayed unmatched. The DNA of the CDR3 is TGTGCCAGCGGGACAGGGAACACCGGGGAGCTGTTTTTT. Amino acid sequence: CASGTGNTGELFF.

This chain connects TRBV5-1 to TRBJ2-7, with D maybe TRBD1 (6 bases). The CDR3 totals 15 residues. Germline-derived CDR1 and CDR2 are SGHRS and YFSETQ. With 4 bases removed from V and 4 bases from J, the gap between germline ends came to 18 bases. The CDR3 reads CASSPWKFGQYEQYF. The CDR3 nucleotides are TGCGCCAGCAGCCCCTGGAAGTTCGGACAGTACGAGCAGTACTTC.

The genes are TRBV6-5 and TRBJ2-2; the D is unclear. V shed 0 bases and J shed 2 bases, with 10 bases lying between them. This CDR3 spans 16 amino acids. CDR1 is MNHEY and CDR2 is SVGAGI in the germline V gene. Written as DNA, the CDR3 is TGTGCCAGCAGTTACTCGTCTTACCCCAACACCGGGGAGCTGTTTTTT. Its translation: CASSYSSYPNTGELFF.

This chain links TRBV7-9 with TRBJ2-5; 7 positions match TRBD1. Germline V lookup: CDR1 SEHNR, CDR2 FQNEAQ (reference sequence). Trimming removed 0 bases from V and 4 bases from J; junction bases left unmatched: 11. The CDR3 runs to 17 residues. Here the CDR3 DNA reads TGTGCCAGCAGCTTAGCCTTAGACAGGGACGAAGTAGAGACCCAGTACTTC. Its translation is CASSLALDRDEVETQYF.

The chain employs TRBV7-3 and TRBJ2-2; no clear D gene. V was cut by 5 bases and J by 3 bases, with 4 bases left in between. The CDR3 is 12 residues long. CDR1 and CDR2 (germline): SGHTA, FQGTGA. The CDR3 DNA sequence: TGTGCCAGCAGCCCCTACACCGGGGAGCTGTTTTTT. Protein: CASSPYTGELFF.

The genes are TRBV9 and TRBJ2-1, with D possibly being TRBD2 (6 bases). Trimming removed 3 bases at V and 5 bases at J, with 15 bases between. The CDR3 extends over 15 amino acids. The V gene's germline CDR1 is SGDLS and CDR2 YYNGEE. CDR3 coding DNA: TGTGCCAGCAGCGCGTTGGGGGGAGGAAACAATGAGCAGTTCTTC. Its translation: CASSALGGGNNEQFF.